This TCR beta chain was captured in a study of human T cells and chemical hapten exposure (dated by TCRdb to about 2021). In terms of the full investigation: For sensitization, 2% DPC in acetone was applied to a roughly 2 cm by roughly 2 cm area of upper inner arm skin. This study followed changes in the peripheral blood TCR repertoire in vivo during primary and secondary sensitization of alopecia patients to the hapten diphenylcyclopropenone (DPC). Throughout the study period of around 25 weeks, patients also received therapeutic DPC doses to the scalp every week. Alopecia areata with under or over 50% scalp involvement, alopecia totalis and alopecia universalis were represented in the patient cohort, which was mostly female. The libraries were sequenced as a pool, and the TCR yield per sample differed mostly because of small variations in library volumes within the pool. Patch tests used Finn chambers with 0.01% DPC on the upper back, scored after 6 days by International Contact Dermatitis Research Group standards. Blood samples were taken from patients before sensitization (week 0) and at 2, 6 and about 24 weeks after DPC sensitization. Twenty-nine alopecia patients provided blood for TCR sequencing at one to four time points (pre-sensitization, 2, 6 and 24 weeks).

Sample time point, as interpreted from the label and publication: pre-sensitization, week 0. The sample's treatment or condition label is to be understood as: therapeutic diphenylcyclopropenone sensitization with weekly scalp DPC. Blood at each patch-test visit was drawn before the patch test was applied. Eligible patients were aged 18 to 70, diagnosed with alopecia, deemed suitable for DPC therapy, and excluded if pregnant. Unfractionated whole blood was collected in Tempus Blood RNA tubes, and total RNA was extracted from that blood. Library creation used RACE. For sequencing, a NextSeq 500 was employed. Library preparation attached unique molecular identifiers to individual cDNA molecules for quantitative, reproducible TCR counting. Each blood RNA sample was used to sequence both TCR alpha and TCR beta chains. Per the original workflow: A median of approximately 100,000 TCRs per sample was observed, with a range of about 20,000 to 700,000. V, J and CDR3 annotation of the TCR reads was performed with the Decombinator software suite. For the PS versus PT1 abundance plots, all samples were subsampled to the same number of TCRs (28,000). TCRs were defined as expanded if absent before sensitization and observed at least eight times at the 2-week time point. TCRdb reworked the public reads: Q25 trimming with fastp, MiXCR clone assembly, productive beta chains retained. Entries that share a CDR3 protein sequence are merged under the most common genes and DNA. These V and J calls derive from TCRdb rather than the authors' analysis. The sample has about 380,000 distinct CDR3 sequences on record, 4.5% to 5.5% of them singletons. Clones ranked in the top ten supply just over 2.5% of the sample.

This clonotype was detected ten times or more. The antigen this receptor binds is unknown. It has no much larger one-base neighbor in the sample; base qualities were not kept. The germline V gene encodes CDR1 DFQATT and CDR2 SNEGSKA (reference sequence). Taken from cysteine to phenylalanine, the CDR3 has 12 residues. The DNA shown is the 36-base CDR3, in frame from base 1. V sheds 5 bases and J sheds 10 bases, leaving 18 bases between their ends. Summary of the overall study and its limitations: Significantly more large CDR3 similarity clusters were formed by expanded TCRs than by pre-sensitization or healthy control sets, consistent with antigen-driven responses. After repeated subsampling, the strength of the expansion versus patch-test correlation and the threshold at which it became significant changed. No change with DPC sensitization was found in the number of TCRs above 1 in 1000 frequency, and no evidence of global repertoire structure alterations was found. All patients had alopecia, a presumed autoimmune disease, so their immune response might differ from that of healthy individuals. The number of PT1 expanded TCRs positively correlated with patch test score, significant at thresholds 8, 16 and 32 but not 4.

The receptor's source is a woman aged 50 to 60 with alopecia areata. Some clones in this sample may be carry-over from other donors' samples. The sequence links TRBV20-1 to TRBJ2-7, with a tentative D gene TRBD2 over 6 matching bases. The material was whole blood, obtained in connection with sensitization to the hapten diphenylcyclopropenone (DPC). For the CDR3, the sequence is CSAPSARGRQYF. The DNA is TGCAGTGCTCCCTCCGCGCGGGGAAGACAGTACTTC.